The rows below give T cell receptor beta chains drawn from one sample of a study of Ad26.COV2.S vaccination and SARS-CoV-2 variants. Libraries were prepared by immunoSEQ multiplex PCR; TCRdb keeps only in-frame clonotypes and omits some of them. The data hold around 310,000 clones, with roughly 90% observed a single time. This specimen consisted of peripheral blood, obtained in a trial of Ad26.COV2.S vaccine versus placebo. These receptors all stem from a person between 18 and 65 years old who received the Ad26.COV2.S COVID-19 vaccine or a placebo. The CDR3 runs from the conserved cysteine through the conserved F or W. Fields, in order: V gene, D gene, J gene, clone size, CDR3 protein, CDR3 DNA. D genes are given only for firm matches. Some rows mark clone size as missing; the rest say once, few, many or name a class of expanded clone.

TRBV3-1/TRBV3-2,NA,TRBJ2-1,NA,CASSRGPLNNEQFF,TGTGCCAGCAGCCGTGGGCCCTTAAACAATGAGCAGTTCTTC
TRBV7-9,NA,TRBJ1-1,NA,CASSLPLRLEAFF,TGTGCCAGCAGCTTACCCCTCAGACTCGAAGCTTTCTTT
TRBV7-2,NA,TRBJ2-7,once,CASSLGGRGSEQYF,TGTGCCAGCAGCTTAGGGGGCCGGGGGTCCGAGCAGTACTTC
TRBV13,NA,TRBJ2-1,NA,CASSLLGEQFF,TGTGCCAGCAGCTTACTGGGTGAGCAGTTCTTC
TRBV19,NA,TRBJ1-2,NA,CASRRRGIYGYTF,TGTGCCAGTAGACGAAGGGGGATTTATGGCTACACCTTC
TRBV5-1,NA,TRBJ1-3,NA,CASSTGGTGNTIYF,TGCGCCAGCAGCACCGGAGGCACTGGAAACACCATATATTTT
TRBV9,TRBD1,TRBJ1-3,NA,CASSSRTGRHGNTIYF,TGTGCCAGCAGCTCACGGACAGGGAGACACGGAAACACCATATATTTT
TRBV13,NA,TRBJ2-1,NA,CASSLMDGTHNEQFF,TGTGCCAGCAGCTTAATGGACGGGACTCACAATGAGCAGTTCTTC
TRBV28,TRBD1,TRBJ1-5,NA,CASSTPGQETLNQPQHF,TGTGCCAGCAGTACGCCGGGACAGGAGACATTGAATCAGCCCCAGCATTTT
TRBV2,NA,TRBJ1-2,once,CASSEFSGYGSNTF,TGTGCCAGCAGTGAATTTTCGGGGTACGGGAGTAACACCTTC
TRBV5-5,NA,TRBJ2-1,NA,CASSPDGTVSYNEQFF,TGTGCCAGCAGCCCTGACGGGACGGTCTCCTACAATGAGCAGTTCTTC
TRBV30,NA,TRBJ1-2,NA,CAWSNQRGGGYTF,TGTGCCTGGAGTAACCAGAGGGGGGGAGGCTACACCTTC
TRBV10-3,NA,TRBJ1-1,NA,CAINRDMDTEAFF,TGTGCCATCAATAGGGATATGGACACTGAAGCTTTCTTT
TRBV12-3/TRBV12-4,NA,TRBJ2-5,NA,CASSFSQVETQYF,TGTGCCAGCAGTTTTTCACAGGTAGAGACCCAGTACTTC
TRBV6-5,NA,TRBJ2-1,NA,CASSYGLDASYNEQFF,TGTGCCAGCAGTTACGGTCTAGACGCGTCTTACAATGAGCAGTTCTTC
TRBV11-3,NA,TRBJ2-1,NA,CASSARSGSGQFF,TGTGCCAGCAGCGCACGTAGCGGCTCGGGACAGTTCTTC
TRBV5-5,TRBD1,TRBJ2-2,many,CASSLGTGATGELFF,TGTGCCAGCAGCTTGGGGACAGGGGCCACCGGGGAGCTGTTTTTT